The 11 T cell receptor beta chains below were found in one sample sequenced in a study of read filtering for tumor transcriptome and immune sequencing. From around 440 ng of RNA, a library with molecular barcoded alpha/delta and beta/gamma adaptors was made. TCRdb re-called the reads with MiXCR, one entry per CDR3 protein. Of roughly 300 distinct CDR3 sequences in the sample, approximately 71% were seen once. The specimen sequenced was a population of CD138-negative cells sorted from bone marrow. These receptors came from a donor aged 40 or over with multiple myeloma. This table probably holds off-target reads from a library built for another chain.

This clonotype was detected only a few times. This chain joins TRBV6-1 and TRBJ1-4; TRBD1 is a possible D gene (6 bases). Germline V gene data show CDR1 as MNHNS and CDR2 as SASEGT. The CDR3 length is 13 residues. Trimming pared 2 bases from V and 7 bases from J, leaving 8 bases between. The CDR3 DNA reads as TGTGCCAGCAGTGAAACAGGGAGTGAAAAACTGTTTTTT. It encodes CASSETGSEKLFF.

To note about this clonotype: One end of the junction fails to match germline, which may point to a read error. This chain links TRBV4-2 with TRBJ2-3; 7 positions match TRBD2. Germline CDR1 LGHNA, CDR2 YNFKEQ. The CDR3 is 16 residues long. The CDR3 reads CASSQPGERDADTQYF. The CDR3 nucleotides are TGCGCCAGCAGCCAACCTGGGGAGCGGGATGCAGATACGCAGTATTTT.

A few counts support this clonotype. The CDR3 coding sequence is TGTGCCAGCAGCTTAGCATCCGGGACTAGCGGGTTCGATGAGCAGTTCTTC. Encoded protein: CASSLASGTSGFDEQFF. V gene TRBV11-2 combines with J gene TRBJ2-1; 12 nucleotides line up with TRBD2. The germline CDR1 and CDR2 sequences are SGHAT and FQNNGV. V dropped 1 base and J dropped 8; count of bases not matched to a gene: 9. The CDR3 covers 17 residues.

The chain is built from TRBV2 and TRBJ2-1, with D tentatively TRBD1 or TRBD2 (5 bases each). Germline lookup yields CDR1 SNHLY and CDR2 FYNNEI. V lost 4 bases to trimming and J lost 9 bases, with 16 bases between them. The CDR3 has 14 amino acids. The CDR3, as DNA: TGTGCCAGCAGTGTTGGTGGGACCCTCGGTGAGCAGTTCTTC. This encodes CASSVGGTLGEQFF.

This clonotype was found a few times. This sequence joins TRBV6-5 and TRBJ2-1; 12 positions agree with TRBD2. The CDR3 is 14 amino acids. Unmatched junction bases numbered 7, after V lost 9 bases and J lost 7 bases. From germline, CDR1 is MNHEY and CDR2 SVGAGI. The chain's CDR3 is CASYSGLAGNEQFF. Written as DNA, the CDR3 is TGTGCCAGTTACTCTGGACTAGCGGGAAATGAGCAGTTCTTC.

The chain carries TRBV11-2 and TRBJ2-1; D gene ambiguous. The CDR3 is 13 amino acids. V was cut by 5 bases and J by 7 bases, with 12 bases left in between. The germline gives CDR1 SGHAT, CDR2 FQNNGV. The DNA for the CDR3 is TGTGCCAGCAGCCTCTCCAGCCTGAATGAGCAGTTCTTC. This gives the protein CASSLSSLNEQFF.

This chain links TRBV7-9 with TRBJ2-1; D unresolved. The CDR3 spans 15 residues. V lost 0 bases, J lost 6 bases, and 12 bases lay in between. Per the germline V gene, CDR1 is SEHNR and CDR2 is FQNEAQ (reference sequence). DNA of the CDR3: TGTGCCAGCAGCTTAGCTAGCCTTCTAAGCAATGAGCAGTTCTTC. Protein product: CASSLASLLSNEQFF.

Points on this clonotype: Because it lacks the conserved phenylalanine or tryptophan at the end, this CDR3 is likely a read error. This sequence joins TRBV7-3 and TRBJ2-3; D gene ambiguous. Germline CDR1 is SGHTA and CDR2 is FQGTGA. V was shortened by 5 bases and J by 4 bases, with 10 bases between the two germline ends. The CDR3 covers 13 residues. CDR3 coding DNA: TGTGCCAGCAGCCCCATGCTGGCAGATACGCAGTATTCT. Amino acids: CASSPMLADTQYS.

The sample holds a few counts of this clonotype. The chain recombines TRBV6-1 with TRBJ1-5; D perhaps matches TRBD1 (5 bases). Trimming removed 6 bases at V and 1 base at J, with 13 bases between. There are 15 residues in the CDR3. CDR1 is MNHNS and CDR2 is SASEGT in the germline V gene. The CDR3 DNA follows: TGTGCCAGCAGCGGGACGGCTTGGAGCAATCAGCCCCAGCATTTT. Translated: CASSGTAWSNQPQHF.

J is TRBJ2-3 and V is TRBV6-2 or TRBV6-3, with a weak D call TRBD2 (5 bases). Trimming pared 6 bases from V and 5 bases from J, leaving 12 bases between. The CDR3 runs to 13 residues. Per the germline V gene, CDR1 is MNHEY and CDR2 is SVGEGT. The DNA of the CDR3 is TGTGCCAGCAGGCCGATGGGGAGAGATACGCAGTATTTT. Its translation is CASRPMGRDTQYF.

The rearrangement uses TRBV5-5 and TRBJ2-1, with a weak D call TRBD1 (5 bases). The CDR3 has 14 amino acids. V was clipped by 4 bases and J by 4 bases, with 12 bases between them. Germline V CDR1 and CDR2: SGHKS, YYEKEE (reference sequence). The CDR3 reads CASSRGSRYNEQFF. The CDR3 nucleotides are TGTGCCAGCAGCAGGGGAAGCAGATACAATGAGCAGTTCTTC.